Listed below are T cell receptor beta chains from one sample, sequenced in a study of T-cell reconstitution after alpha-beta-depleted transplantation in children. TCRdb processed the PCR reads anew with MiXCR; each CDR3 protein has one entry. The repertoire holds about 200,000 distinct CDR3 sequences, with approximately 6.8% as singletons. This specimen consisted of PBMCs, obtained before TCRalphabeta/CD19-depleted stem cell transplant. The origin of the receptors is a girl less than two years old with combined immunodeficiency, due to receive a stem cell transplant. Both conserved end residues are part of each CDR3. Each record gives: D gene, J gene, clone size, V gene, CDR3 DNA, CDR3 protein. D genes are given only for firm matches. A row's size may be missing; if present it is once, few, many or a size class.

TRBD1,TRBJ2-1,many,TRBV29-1,TGCAGCGTCGGACAGGGCTCCTACAATGAGCAGTTCTTC,CSVGQGSYNEQFF
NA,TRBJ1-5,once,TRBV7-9,TGTGCCAGCAGCCAAGGGGAGCAGCCCCAGCATTTT,CASSQGEQPQHF
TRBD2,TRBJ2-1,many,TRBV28,TGTGCCAGCAGTTTTATGGGGGAGGGCCTAAAGGACAATGAGCAGTTCTTC,CASSFMGEGLKDNEQFF
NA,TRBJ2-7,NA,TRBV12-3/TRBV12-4,TGTGCCAGCAGTTACAGGGTAGGGGGCTCCTACGAGCAGTACTTC,CASSYRVGGSYEQYF
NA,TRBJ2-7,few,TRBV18,TGTGCCAGCTCACCCTCCAGTAACTCCTACGAGCAGTACTTC,CASSPSSNSYEQYF
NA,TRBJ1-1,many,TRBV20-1,TGCAGTGCGCCCAGGGAGGGAGTAGAAGCTTTCTTT,CSAPREGVEAFF
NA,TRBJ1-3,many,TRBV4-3,TGCGCCAGCAGCCAAGATCTCGGCGTAAGCTCTGGAAACACCATATATTTT,CASSQDLGVSSGNTIYF
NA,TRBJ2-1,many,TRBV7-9,TGTGCCAGCAGCTTAAATGAAAATGAGCAGTTCTTC,CASSLNENEQFF
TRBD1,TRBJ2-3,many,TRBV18,TGTGCCAGCTCAGCAGGGGGCTATTACACAGATACGCAGTATTTT,CASSAGGYYTDTQYF
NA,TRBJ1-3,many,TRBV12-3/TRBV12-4,TGTGCCACAAGGCCACTTAGTATTATACAGCCCGTCTCTGGAAACACCATATATTTT,CATRPLSIIQPVSGNTIYF
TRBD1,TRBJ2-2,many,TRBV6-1,TGTGCCAGCAGGAAGACAGGGTTGGGACGGGAGCTGTTTTTT,CASRKTGLGRELFF
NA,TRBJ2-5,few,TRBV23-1,TGCGCCAGCAGTCGAATGCGAAAGGACGGGGCTTCTGAGACCCAGTACTTC,CASSRMRKDGASETQYF
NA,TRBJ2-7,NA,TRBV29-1,TGCAGCGCTAGCCACTACTTCGAGCGGTACTTC,CSASHYFERYF
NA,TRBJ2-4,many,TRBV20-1,TGCAGTGCCTCGGGTATGAACGCGGACATTCAGTACTTC,CSASGMNADIQYF
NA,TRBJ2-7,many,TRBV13,TGTGCCAGCAGCTTAGGCCATCTCGAGCAGTACTTC,CASSLGHLEQYF
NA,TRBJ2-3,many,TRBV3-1,TGTGCCAGCAGCCACGGGACGGCCTTTACGCAGTATTTT,CASSHGTAFTQYF
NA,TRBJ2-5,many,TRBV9,TGTGCCAGCAGCGTAGGGGACAACGAACAAGAGACCCAGTACTTC,CASSVGDNEQETQYF
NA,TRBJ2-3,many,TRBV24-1,TGTGCCACCAGTGATATAAGGGCAGATACGCAGTATTTT,CATSDIRADTQYF
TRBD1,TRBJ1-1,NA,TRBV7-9,TGTGCCAGCAAGCCTCCTCCGGGACAGGGGGTGAACACTGAAGCTTTCTTT,CASKPPPGQGVNTEAFF
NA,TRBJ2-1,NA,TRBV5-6,TGTGCCAGCAGCCGCCCGGAGTTAGCACGGTACAATGAGCAGTTCTTC,CASSRPELARYNEQFF
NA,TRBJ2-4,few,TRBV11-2,TGTGCCAGCAGCTTAGTCGGGCAGGCTCCTCTTTTAGCCAAAAACATTCAGTACTTC,CASSLVGQAPLLAKNIQYF
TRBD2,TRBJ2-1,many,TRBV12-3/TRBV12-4,TGTGCCAGCAGTCTGGGGGGGGAGTGGCAGGTTTACAATGAGCAGTTCTTC,CASSLGGEWQVYNEQFF
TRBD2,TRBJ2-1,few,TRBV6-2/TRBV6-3,TGTGCCAGCAGCACCGGGACTAGCCCTAAGCAGTTCTTC,CASSTGTSPKQFF
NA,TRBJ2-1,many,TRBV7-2,TGTGCCAGCAGCTTAGTTTGGGGAGTGGCTAGCAGCAATGAGCAGTTCTTC,CASSLVWGVASSNEQFF
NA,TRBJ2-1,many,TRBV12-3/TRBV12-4,TGTGCCAGCAGTTTAATTCTGGGGGATGAGCAGTTCTTC,CASSLILGDEQFF
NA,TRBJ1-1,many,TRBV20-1,TGCAGTGCTAGAGATCGCTTTGAGGGAACTGAAGCTTTCTTT,CSARDRFEGTEAFF
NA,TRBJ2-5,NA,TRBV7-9,TGTGCCAGCAGCTCCGGGGTAGGGAGCCAAGAGACCCAGTACTTC,CASSSGVGSQETQYF
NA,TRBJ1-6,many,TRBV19,TGTGCCAGTAGGAAAGAGGCGCAAAATTCACCCCTCCACTTT,CASRKEAQNSPLHF
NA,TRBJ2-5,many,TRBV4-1,TGCGCCAGCAGCCAAGAAGACGGATTCCTCGGAGAGACCCAGTACTTC,CASSQEDGFLGETQYF
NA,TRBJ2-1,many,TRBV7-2,TGTGCCAGCAGCACTGGAACTTACAATGAGCAGTTCTTC,CASSTGTYNEQFF
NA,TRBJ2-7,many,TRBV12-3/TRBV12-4,TGTGCCAGCAGTTTCGGACCCAGCTCCTACGAGCAGTACTTC,CASSFGPSSYEQYF
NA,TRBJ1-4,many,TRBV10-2,TGCGCCAGCAGTGCGGGGTTCATTGATGAAAAACTGTTTTTT,CASSAGFIDEKLFF
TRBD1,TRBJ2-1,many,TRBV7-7,TGTGCCAGCAGCTTAGGACCCGAGAACAGGGGGCGGGAGCAGTTCTTC,CASSLGPENRGREQFF
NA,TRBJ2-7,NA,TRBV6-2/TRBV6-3,TGTGCCAGCAGCCAGCAAACTTGGACAGTTAACTACGAGCAGTACTTC,CASSQQTWTVNYEQYF
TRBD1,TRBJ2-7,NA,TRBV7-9,TGTGCCAGCAGCTCAACAGGGGGCTACTACGAGCAGTACTTC,CASSSTGGYYEQYF
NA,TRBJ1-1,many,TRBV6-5,TGTGCCAGCAGTTACAGAGGCGTGAACACTGAAGCTTTCTTT,CASSYRGVNTEAFF